The 8 T cell receptor beta chains presented below share a single source sample, sequenced in a study of graft-versus-host responses after intestinal transplantation. Measured with immunoSEQ multiplex PCR; TCRdb has only the in-frame clones, and not every one. The sample contains about 120,000 clones, just under 95% of which appear only once. Their recognized antigens are unknown. Specimen: unstimulated CD8+ T cells sorted from spleen or lymph node cells, collected before intestinal transplant. These receptors came from a human donor who received an intestinal transplant.

The chain's CDR3 is CASIRPSTDTQYF. The DNA of the CDR3 is TGTGCCAGCATCAGGCCATCCACAGATACGCAGTATTTT. The rearrangement links TRBV27 to TRBJ2-3; D remains ambiguous. CDR1 is MNHEY, CDR2 SMNVEV, per germline (reference sequence). Trimming took off 7 bases at V and 2 bases at J, with 10 bases between the two ends. This CDR3 comprises 13 residues.

The V gene is TRBV5-6, the J gene TRBJ1-1; D not certain. In germline, CDR1 is SGHDT, CDR2 YYEEEE. The germline V and J ends were trimmed by 2 bases and 7 bases, with 9 bases remaining between them. This CDR3 is built from 12 residues. CDR3 coding DNA: TGTGCCAGCAGCTTTCGGCCTAGTGAAGCTTTCTTT. This gives the protein CASSFRPSEAFF.

The rearrangement joins TRBV19 to TRBJ1-2, with 7 bases fitting TRBD1. The junction had 2 bases not matched to a gene; V was cut back by 2 bases and J by 2 bases. From germline, CDR1 is LNHDA and CDR2 SQIVND (reference sequence). The CDR3 has 14 residues. CDR3 coding DNA: TGTGCCAGTAGTATAATACAGGGGAACTATGGCTACACCTTC. This translates into CASSIIQGNYGYTF.

The chain joins TRBV7-2 to TRBJ2-3; D might be TRBD1 or TRBD2, each matching 6 bases. Trimming removed 2 bases from V and 2 bases from J, with 14 bases in between. Germline values: CDR1 SGHTA, CDR2 FQGNSA. The CDR3 extends over 16 amino acids. The CDR3 sequence: CASSLLVGGPTDTQYF. The CDR3 DNA follows: TGTGCCAGCAGCTTACTGGTAGGGGGGCCCACAGATACGCAGTATTTT.

This clone appeared once. V usage is TRBV13 and J usage is TRBJ2-5; 7 bases align to TRBD2. Germline loops: CDR1 PRHDT, CDR2 FYEKMQ (reference sequence). With V trimmed by 2 bases and J by 0 bases, 6 bases remained unmatched. The CDR3 is 16 amino acids. In nucleotides, the CDR3 is TGTGCCAGCAGCTTACGAACTAGCGCCTACCAAGAGACCCAGTACTTC. Translated, it gives CASSLRTSAYQETQYF.

The chain is built from TRBV6-5 and TRBJ2-7, with D perhaps TRBD2 (5 bases). The CDR3 covers 13 residues. The germline CDR1 and CDR2 sequences are MNHEY and SVGAGI. V gave up 9 bases and J gave up 4 bases, with 16 bases separating them. The CDR3: CASGVGDEYEQYF. The CDR3 DNA follows: TGTGCCAGTGGGGTGGGAGATGAGTACGAGCAGTACTTC.

This chain uses TRBV29-1 with TRBJ2-2; D is unclear. V was pared by 3 bases and J by 5 bases, with 7 bases between. Germline CDR1 is SQVTM and CDR2 is ANQGSEA. This CDR3 spans 12 amino acids. The CDR3 nucleotides read TGCAGCGTTGAGGGGTTTACCGGGGAGCTGTTTTTT. Translating gives CSVEGFTGELFF.

The rearrangement uses TRBV27 and TRBJ2-4; the D is unclear. Germline V gene data show CDR1 as MNHEY and CDR2 as SMNVEV (reference sequence). The CDR3 covers 13 residues. V was pared by 8 bases and J by 1 base, with 9 bases between. CDR3 sequence: CASGPGAKNIQYF. DNA for the CDR3: TGTGCCAGCGGCCCTGGGGCCAAAAACATTCAGTACTTC.